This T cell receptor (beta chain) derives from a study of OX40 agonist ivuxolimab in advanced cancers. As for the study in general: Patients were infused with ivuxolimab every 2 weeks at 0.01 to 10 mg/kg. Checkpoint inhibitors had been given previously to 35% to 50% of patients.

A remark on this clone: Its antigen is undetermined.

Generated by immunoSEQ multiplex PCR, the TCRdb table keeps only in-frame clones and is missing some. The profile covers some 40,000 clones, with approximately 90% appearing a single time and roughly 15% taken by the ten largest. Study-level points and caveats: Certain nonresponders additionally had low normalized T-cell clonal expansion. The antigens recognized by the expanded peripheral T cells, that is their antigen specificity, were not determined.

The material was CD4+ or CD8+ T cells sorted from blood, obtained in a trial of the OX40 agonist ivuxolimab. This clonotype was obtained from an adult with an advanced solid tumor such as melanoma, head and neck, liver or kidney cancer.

The CDR3 spells CSVPVGQAGTQYF. The CDR3 bases are TGCAGCGTCCCGGTTGGGCAGGCAGGTACCCAGTACTTC. The chain uses TRBV29-1 and TRBJ2-5; no definite D call. Trimming stripped 6 bases from V and 8 bases from J, with 19 bases between. CDR3 size: 13 residues. CDR1 SQVTM and CDR2 ANQGSEA come from the germline V gene. Full variable domain (outside the CDR3, taken from reference TRBV29-1 and TRBJ2-5): SAVISQKPSRDICQRGTSLTIQCQVDSQVTMMFWYRQQPGQSLTLIATANQGSEATYESGFVIDKFPISRPNLTFSTLTVSNMSPEDSSIYLCSVPVGQAGTQYFGPGTRLLVL.